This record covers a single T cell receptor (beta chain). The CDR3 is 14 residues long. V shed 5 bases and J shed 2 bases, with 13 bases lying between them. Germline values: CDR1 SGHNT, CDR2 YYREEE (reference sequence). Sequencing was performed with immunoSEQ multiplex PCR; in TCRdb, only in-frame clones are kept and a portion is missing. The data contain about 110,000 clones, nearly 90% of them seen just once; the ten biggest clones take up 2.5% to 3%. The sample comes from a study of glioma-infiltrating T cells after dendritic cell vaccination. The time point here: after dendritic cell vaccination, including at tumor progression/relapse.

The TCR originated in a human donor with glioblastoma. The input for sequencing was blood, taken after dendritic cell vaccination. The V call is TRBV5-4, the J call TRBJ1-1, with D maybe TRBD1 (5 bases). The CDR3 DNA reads TGTGCCAGCAGGGATCGGGGACTAAACACTGAAGCTTTCTTT. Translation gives CASRDRGLNTEAFF.